These T cell receptor beta chains were read from a single sample in a study of blood T cell repertoires in COVID-19. Method: immunoSEQ multiplex PCR; TCRdb's copy keeps in-frame clones and lacks some. The sample includes under 80,000 clones, around four fifths seen only once; the top ten take roughly 5%. Sequenced: peripheral blood. The source of these receptors is a man between 65 and 85 years old with acute or convalescent COVID-19. Each CDR3 is given with its conserved first and last residue. D genes are given only for firm matches. Size is stated for part of the rows, as once, few or many counts, or as a class when the clone is expanded.

d_call	v_call	j_call	clone_size	cdr3_nt	cdr3_aa
TRBD1	TRBV28	TRBJ1-2	NA	TGTGCCAGCAGATACCACGGGACAGGGCAAGGCTACACCTTC	CASRYHGTGQGYTF
TRBD1	TRBV7-9	TRBJ2-5	NA	TGTGCCAGCAGCCGTCGGACAGGGGAATTGGAGACCCAGTACTTC	CASSRRTGELETQYF
TRBD1	TRBV15	TRBJ2-2	medium-sized	TGTGCCACCAGCAGAGAAGGGACAGGGTCCGGGGAGCTGTTTTTT	CATSREGTGSGELFF
NA	TRBV3-1/TRBV3-2	TRBJ2-4	NA	TGTGCCAGCAGCCGAGGTGAGAACATTCAGTACTTC	CASSRGENIQYF
NA	TRBV5-1	TRBJ2-1	NA	TGCGCCAGCAGCTTGCAGGGGGGATCCTACAATGAGCAGTTCTTC	CASSLQGGSYNEQFF
NA	TRBV21-1	TRBJ2-4	NA	TGTGCCAGCAGCCTCCCCCGCCCGGGTCCTCCCAATCCCCCAAGCAAAAACATTCAGTACTTC	CASSLPRPGPPNPPSKNIQYF
NA	TRBV5-6	TRBJ1-6	NA	TGTGCCAGCAGCCTGGGGGCATTTACCTATAATTCACCCCTCCACTTT	CASSLGAFTYNSPLHF
NA	TRBV12-3/TRBV12-4	TRBJ2-5	NA	TGTGCCAGCAGTTTGGGGAGTGAGACCCAGTACTTC	CASSLGSETQYF
TRBD1	TRBV11-2	TRBJ1-6	NA	TGTGCCAGCAGCGTAACAGGGGCTAGTAATTCACCCCTCCACTTT	CASSVTGASNSPLHF
NA	TRBV19	TRBJ2-7	NA	TGTGCCAGTAGTATAAGGGGTATCCACGAGCAGTACTTC	CASSIRGIHEQYF
TRBD1	TRBV6-5	TRBJ1-2	NA	TGTGCCAGCAGCCGGGGACAGGGGGCTAACTATGGCTACACCTTC	CASSRGQGANYGYTF
NA	TRBV10-3	TRBJ1-1	once	TGTGCCATCAGTGAGGACAGACTGAACACTGAAGCTTTCTTT	CAISEDRLNTEAFF
TRBD2	TRBV5-1	TRBJ2-3	NA	TGCGCCAGCTCCATGAGCGGGGTGAGCACAGATACGCAGTATTTT	CASSMSGVSTDTQYF
NA	TRBV19	TRBJ2-3	NA	TGTGCCAGTAGTGGGGCCCTCCGCACAGATACGCAGTATTTT	CASSGALRTDTQYF
TRBD1	TRBV5-1	TRBJ2-7	NA	TGCGCCAGCAGCGATGGACAGGCCTCTCACGAGCAGTACTTC	CASSDGQASHEQYF
TRBD2	TRBV2	TRBJ2-2	NA	TGTGCCAGCACGGCTAGCGGGACCGGGGAGCTGTTTTTT	CASTASGTGELFF
NA	TRBV5-6	TRBJ1-3	NA	TGTGCCAGCAGTTTTCAGGGGAGTAAGTCTGGAAACACCATATATTTT	CASSFQGSKSGNTIYF
NA	TRBV12-5	TRBJ1-5	few	TGTGCTAGTGGTTTGGACGGGGACACCCATCAGCCCCAGCATTTT	CASGLDGDTHQPQHF
TRBD2	TRBV29-1	TRBJ2-5	NA	TGCAGCGTTGGGCGGGGGTTACGAGAGACCCAGTACTTC	CSVGRGLRETQYF